The T cell receptor (beta chain) described here comes from a study of blood T cell repertoires in COVID-19. The assay was immunoSEQ multiplex PCR, and TCRdb's table has in-frame clones only and misses some. The sample includes more than 95,000 clones, approximately 80% of them seen just once. The sample comprised peripheral blood. The origin of this receptor is a woman of 80 years or more with active or convalescent COVID-19.

CDR3 bases: TGTGCCACCAGTGATTTTAGGGGGCTGGACAGGGTGGCAGAGACCCAGTACTTC. It yields the protein CATSDFRGLDRVAETQYF. The chain couples TRBV24-1 to TRBJ2-5; TRBD1 matches 8 bases. With V trimmed by 1 base and J by 4 bases, 13 bases remained unmatched. There are 18 residues in the CDR3. Germline loops: CDR1 KGHDR, CDR2 SFDVKD.